The rows below give T cell receptor beta chains drawn from one sample of a study of spatial heterogeneity in lung cancer. TCRdb itself ran the 5' RACE reads through MiXCR, one entry per CDR3 protein. This repertoire shows 20,000 to 25,000 distinct CDR3 sequences, about 4.6% found once; its top ten account for around 7%. The material was PBMCs, obtained at surgery. Every receptor here comes from a male donor with early-stage non-small cell lung cancer. Each CDR3 is given with its conserved first and last residue. A D gene is named only where the DNA matches it firmly. Clone sizes are given selectively: once, few, many, or a class where the clone is expanded.

J gene | D gene | clone size | V gene | CDR3 DNA | CDR3 protein
TRBJ1-1 | - | many | TRBV12-3/TRBV12-4 | TGTGCCAGCATCAATGGCAGGATGGGTCCTGAAGCTTTCTTT | CASINGRMGPEAFF
TRBJ2-1 | - | - | TRBV27 | TGTGCCAGCAGAGCGTATGACGACAATGAGCAGTTCTTC | CASRAYDDNEQFF
TRBJ2-3 | TRBD2 | many | TRBV5-1 | TGCGCCAGCAGCTTTAGCGGGGCGACAGATACGCAGTATTTT | CASSFSGATDTQYF
TRBJ1-1 | - | many | TRBV25-1 | TGTGCCAGCAGTGGTCCGGGACGAGGAGGGGAAGCTTTCTTT | CASSGPGRGGEAFF
TRBJ2-5 | - | few | TRBV10-3 | TGTGCCATCAGTGACAGGGAAGAGACCCAGTACTTC | CAISDREETQYF
TRBJ1-2 | TRBD1 | many | TRBV4-2 | TGTGCCAGCAGCCAAGATCGGGACAGGGGGAATGGCTACACCTTC | CASSQDRDRGNGYTF
TRBJ2-7 | - | many | TRBV4-2 | TGTGCCAGCAGCCGAGGTGTCCTCTACGAGCAGTACTTC | CASSRGVLYEQYF
TRBJ2-1 | TRBD1 | - | TRBV5-1 | TGCGCCAGCAGCCGACAGGGGTTCGGTGAGCAGTTCTTC | CASSRQGFGEQFF
TRBJ2-5 | - | few | TRBV4-2 | TGTGCCAGCAGCCAGACACAGGCTTTGGGGGAGACCCAGTACTTC | CASSQTQALGETQYF
TRBJ2-1 | TRBD2 | medium-sized | TRBV9 | TGTGCCAGCAGCGTGGCGGGAGTGAACTACAATGAGCAGTTCTTC | CASSVAGVNYNEQFF
TRBJ1-5 | - | many | TRBV28 | TGTGCCAGCACCCTCGGGACTAGCAATCAGCCCCAGCATTTT | CASTLGTSNQPQHF
TRBJ1-1 | TRBD1 | many | TRBV29-1 | TGCAGCGGTACAGGGGGCACTGAAGCTTTCTTT | CSGTGGTEAFF
TRBJ2-2 | - | - | TRBV20-1 | TGCAGTGCCCCCCCGGGACGGCAGGTTGGGGAGCTGTTTTTT | CSAPPGRQVGELFF
TRBJ2-1 | - | medium-sized | TRBV29-1 | TGCAGCGCATCCCAGAGGGGAGATGAGCAGTTCTTC | CSASQRGDEQFF
TRBJ1-1 | - | many | TRBV20-1 | TGCAGTGCAATACAGGGCGGAGTCACTGAAGCTTTCTTT | CSAIQGGVTEAFF
TRBJ2-2 | TRBD1 | many | TRBV12-3/TRBV12-4 | TGTGCCAGCAGTTTAGGGACAGGGTACACCGGGGAGCTGTTTTTT | CASSLGTGYTGELFF
TRBJ2-3 | - | few | TRBV27 | TGTGCCAGCAAAATCATTCGCACAGATACGCAGTATTTT | CASKIIRTDTQYF
TRBJ2-5 | TRBD1 | many | TRBV6-1 | TGTGCCAGCAGTCCCCCCGGGACAGGGGGTCTTGAGACCCAGTACTTC | CASSPPGTGGLETQYF
TRBJ1-4 | - | many | TRBV7-6 | TGTGCCAGCAGCTTAGCTGCAGGGAACGCTGAGAATGAAAAACTGTTTTTT | CASSLAAGNAENEKLFF
TRBJ2-5 | - | many | TRBV7-2 | TGTGCCAGCAGCTTGTATGGGCTCCAAGAGACCCAGTACTTC | CASSLYGLQETQYF
TRBJ1-4 | - | many | TRBV27 | TGTGCCAGCAGATTCGCCCCGGGGGCAACTAATGAAAAACTGTTTTTT | CASRFAPGATNEKLFF
TRBJ1-4 | - | many | TRBV19 | TGTGCCAGTAGTAGCCGGAGGCGTTCTAATGAAAAACTGTTTTTT | CASSSRRRSNEKLFF